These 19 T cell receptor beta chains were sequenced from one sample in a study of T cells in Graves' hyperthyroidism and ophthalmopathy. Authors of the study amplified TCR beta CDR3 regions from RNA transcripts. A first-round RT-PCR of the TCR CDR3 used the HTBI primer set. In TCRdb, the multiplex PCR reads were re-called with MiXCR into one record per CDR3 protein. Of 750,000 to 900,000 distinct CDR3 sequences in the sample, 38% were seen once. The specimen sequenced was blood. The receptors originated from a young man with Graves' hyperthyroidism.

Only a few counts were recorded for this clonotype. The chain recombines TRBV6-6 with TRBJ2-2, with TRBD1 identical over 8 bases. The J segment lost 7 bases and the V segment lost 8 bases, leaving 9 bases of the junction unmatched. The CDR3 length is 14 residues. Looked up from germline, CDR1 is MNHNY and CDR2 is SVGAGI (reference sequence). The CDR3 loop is CASRTGRLGGELFF. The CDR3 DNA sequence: TGTGCCAGCCGGACAGGGCGCCTGGGCGGGGAGCTGTTTTTT.

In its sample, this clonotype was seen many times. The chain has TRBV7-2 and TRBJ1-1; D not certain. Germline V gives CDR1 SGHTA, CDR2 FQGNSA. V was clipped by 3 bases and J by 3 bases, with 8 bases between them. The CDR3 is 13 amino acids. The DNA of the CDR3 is TGTGCCAGCAGCTTTGGTTTCGACACTGAAGCTTTCTTT. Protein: CASSFGFDTEAFF. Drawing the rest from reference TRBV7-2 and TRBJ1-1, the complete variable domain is GAGVSQSPSNKVTEKGKDVELRCDPISGHTALYWYRQSLGQGLEFLIYFQGNSAPDKSGLPSDRFSAERTGGSVSTLTIQRTQQEDSAVYLCASSFGFDTEAFFGQGTRLTVV.

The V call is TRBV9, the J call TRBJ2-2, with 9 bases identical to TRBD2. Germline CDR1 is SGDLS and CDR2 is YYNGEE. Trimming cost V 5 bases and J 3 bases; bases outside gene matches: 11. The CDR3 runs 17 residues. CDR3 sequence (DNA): TGTGCCAGCAGTGCTCTCGCGGGGGGGAGGGACACCGGGGAGCTGTTTTTT. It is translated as CASSALAGGRDTGELFF.

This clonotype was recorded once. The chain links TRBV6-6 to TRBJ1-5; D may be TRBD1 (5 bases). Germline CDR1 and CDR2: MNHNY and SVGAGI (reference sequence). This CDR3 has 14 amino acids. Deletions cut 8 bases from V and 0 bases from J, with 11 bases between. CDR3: CASEDRYSNQPQHF. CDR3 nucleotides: TGTGCCAGCGAAGACAGATATAGCAATCAGCCCCAGCATTTT.

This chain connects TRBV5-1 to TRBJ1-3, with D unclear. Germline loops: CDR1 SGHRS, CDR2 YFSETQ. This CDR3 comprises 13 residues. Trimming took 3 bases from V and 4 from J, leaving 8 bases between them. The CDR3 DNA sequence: TGCGCCAGCAGCTCAGCGCGGGGAAACACCATATATTTT. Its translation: CASSSARGNTIYF.

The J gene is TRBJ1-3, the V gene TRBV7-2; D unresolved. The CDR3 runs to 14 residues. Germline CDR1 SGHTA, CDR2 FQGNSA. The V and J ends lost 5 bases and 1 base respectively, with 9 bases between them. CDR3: CASSQFQSGNTIYF. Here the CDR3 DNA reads TGTGCCAGCAGCCAATTCCAATCTGGAAACACCATATATTTT.

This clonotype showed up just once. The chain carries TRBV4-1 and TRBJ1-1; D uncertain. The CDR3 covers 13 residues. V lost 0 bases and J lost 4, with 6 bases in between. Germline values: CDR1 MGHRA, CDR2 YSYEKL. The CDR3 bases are TGCGCCAGCAGCCAAGAAGCAGGCACTGAAGCTTTCTTT. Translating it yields CASSQEAGTEAFF.

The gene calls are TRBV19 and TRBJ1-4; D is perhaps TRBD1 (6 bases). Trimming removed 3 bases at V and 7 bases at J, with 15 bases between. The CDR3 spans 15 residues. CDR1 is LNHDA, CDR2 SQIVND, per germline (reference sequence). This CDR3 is CASSISYRAGEKLFF. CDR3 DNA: TGTGCCAGTAGTATCTCATACAGGGCTGGTGAAAAACTGTTTTTT.

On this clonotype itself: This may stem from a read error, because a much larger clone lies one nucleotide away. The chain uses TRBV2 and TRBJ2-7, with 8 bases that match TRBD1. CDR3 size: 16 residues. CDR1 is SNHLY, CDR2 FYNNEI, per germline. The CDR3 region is CASSYDSGTGSDEQYF. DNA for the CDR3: TGTGCCAGCAGCTACGATTCCGGGACAGGCTCCGACGAGCAGTACTTC.

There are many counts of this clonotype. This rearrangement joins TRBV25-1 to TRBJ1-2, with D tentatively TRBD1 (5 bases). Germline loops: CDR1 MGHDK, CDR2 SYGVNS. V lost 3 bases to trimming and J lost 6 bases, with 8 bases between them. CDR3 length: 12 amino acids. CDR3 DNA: TGTGCCAGCAGTGAGCAGGGACATGGCTACACCTTC. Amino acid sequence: CASSEQGHGYTF.

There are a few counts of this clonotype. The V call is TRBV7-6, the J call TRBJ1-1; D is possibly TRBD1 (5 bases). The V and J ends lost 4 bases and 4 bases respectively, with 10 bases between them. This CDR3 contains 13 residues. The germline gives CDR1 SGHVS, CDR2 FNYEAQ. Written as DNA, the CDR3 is TGTGCCAGCAGCTGGAGGGGTGTCACTGAAGCTTTCTTT. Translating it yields CASSWRGVTEAFF.

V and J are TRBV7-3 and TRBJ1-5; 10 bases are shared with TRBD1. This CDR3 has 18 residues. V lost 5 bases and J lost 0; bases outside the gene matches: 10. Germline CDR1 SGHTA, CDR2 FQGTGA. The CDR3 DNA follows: TGTGCCAGCAGCACCGGGACAGGGGCCCGTTATAGCAATCAGCCCCAGCATTTT. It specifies CASSTGTGARYSNQPQHF.

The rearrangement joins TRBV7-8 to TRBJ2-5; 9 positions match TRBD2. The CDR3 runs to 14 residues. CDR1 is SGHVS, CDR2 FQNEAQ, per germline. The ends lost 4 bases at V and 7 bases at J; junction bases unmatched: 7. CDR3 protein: CASSSSGMGGTQYF. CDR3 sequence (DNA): TGTGCCAGCAGCTCTAGCGGGATGGGGGGGACCCAGTACTTC.

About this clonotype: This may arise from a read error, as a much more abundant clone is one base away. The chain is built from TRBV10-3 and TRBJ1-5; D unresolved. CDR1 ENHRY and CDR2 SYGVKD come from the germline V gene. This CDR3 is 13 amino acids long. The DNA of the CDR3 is TGTGCCAGCAGTTCGTACGGCAGTCAGCCCCAGCATTTT. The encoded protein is CASSSYGSQPQHF.

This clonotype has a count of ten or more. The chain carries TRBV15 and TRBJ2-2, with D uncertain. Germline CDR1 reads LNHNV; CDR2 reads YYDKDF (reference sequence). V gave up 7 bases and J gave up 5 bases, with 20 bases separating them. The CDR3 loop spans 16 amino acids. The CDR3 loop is CATTSPGHPGTGELFF. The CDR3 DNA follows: TGTGCCACCACCTCCCCCGGCCACCCTGGGACCGGGGAGCTGTTTTTT.

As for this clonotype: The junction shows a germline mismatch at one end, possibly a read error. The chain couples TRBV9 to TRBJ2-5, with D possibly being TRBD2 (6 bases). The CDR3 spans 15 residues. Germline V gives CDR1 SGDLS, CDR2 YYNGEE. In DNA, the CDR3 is TGTGCCTGCAGCGTAGCGGCGGGGTACCAAGAGACCCAGTACTTC. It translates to CACSVAAGYQETQYF.

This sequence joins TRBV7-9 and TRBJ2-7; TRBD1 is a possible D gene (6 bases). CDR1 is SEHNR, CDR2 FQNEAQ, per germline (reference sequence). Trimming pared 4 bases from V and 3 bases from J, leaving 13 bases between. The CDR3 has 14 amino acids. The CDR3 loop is CASSYGDKFYEQYF. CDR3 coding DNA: TGTGCCAGCAGCTACGGGGACAAGTTCTACGAGCAGTACTTC.

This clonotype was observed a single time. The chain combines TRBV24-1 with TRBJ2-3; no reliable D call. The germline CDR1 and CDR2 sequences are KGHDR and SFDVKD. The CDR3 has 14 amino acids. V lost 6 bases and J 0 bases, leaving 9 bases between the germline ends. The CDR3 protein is CATSRTTSTDTQYF. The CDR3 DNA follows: TGTGCCACCAGTCGAACCACTAGCACAGATACGCAGTATTTT.

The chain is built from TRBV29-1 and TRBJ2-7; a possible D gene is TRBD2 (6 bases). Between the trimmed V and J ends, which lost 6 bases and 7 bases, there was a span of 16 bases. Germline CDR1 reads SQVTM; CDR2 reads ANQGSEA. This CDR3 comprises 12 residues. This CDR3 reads CSVGTSYGEQYF. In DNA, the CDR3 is TGCAGCGTCGGTACTAGCTACGGTGAGCAGTACTTC.